This T cell receptor beta chain is from a study of post-analysis software for immune sequencing data. The sample holds one count of this clonotype. Antigen specificity is unknown. Relative to the germline gene, one junction end is altered; a read error may explain this. CDR1 MNHEY and CDR2 SMNVEV come from the germline V gene (reference sequence). The CDR3 extends over 18 amino acids. Included in the TCR beta cDNA libraries were unique molecular identifiers. Via MiXCR, TCRdb re-called the PCR reads, giving one row per CDR3 protein. The sample holds roughly 620,000 distinct CDR3 sequences, around 40% seen once. Study-wide results and limits: Batch-mates among the samples co-clustered strongly by F measure. Comparison of patients with controls showed roughly five TRBV segments more frequent in patients, TRBV5-6, TRBV5-1 and TRBV20-1 among them. Controls' normalized Chao1 diversity significantly exceeded that of multiple sclerosis patients.

V usage is TRBV27 and J usage is TRBJ2-3, with 7 bases that match TRBD2. This TCR was recovered from a girl aged 10 to 17 with multiple sclerosis. The specimen sequenced was blood. CDR3 in amino acids: CASIALGGERDTTDTRYF. CDR3 nucleotide sequence: TGTGCCAGCATCGCCCTGGGGGGGGAGCGGGATACCACAGATACGCGGTATTTT.